These 16 T cell receptor beta chains originate from one sample sequenced in a study of patients and donors after allogeneic stem cell transplantation. TCRdb itself ran the RT-PCR reads through MiXCR, one entry per CDR3 protein. In the table there are tens of thousands of distinct CDR3 sequences, 4% to 5% of which are singletons. Specimen: blood, either unsorted or a sorted T cell fraction (not recorded which). Every receptor here comes from a human donor who was either an allogeneic HSCT recipient or a stem cell or donor lymphocyte infusion donor (not recorded which). It is not recorded whose cells these are; they may come from a transplant donor.

The sample holds a few counts of this clonotype. The rearrangement uses TRBV5-6 and TRBJ2-7; 8 bases agree with TRBD2. There are 15 residues in the CDR3. J lost 1 base, V lost 2 bases, and 5 bases had no gene match. CDR1 SGHDT and CDR2 YYEEEE come from the germline V gene. The CDR3 reads CASSFWRGESYEQYF. In DNA form, the CDR3 reads TGTGCCAGCAGCTTCTGGCGGGGGGAGTCCTACGAGCAGTACTTC.

This chain connects TRBV20-1 to TRBJ2-3, with D unresolved. The V and J ends lost 3 bases and 4 bases respectively, with 14 bases between them. Germline V CDR1 and CDR2: DFQATT, SNEGSKA (reference sequence). The CDR3 consists of 14 residues. The CDR3 spells CSARVGGRPDTQYF. The DNA for the CDR3 is TGCAGTGCTAGGGTTGGCGGAAGGCCAGATACGCAGTATTTT.

This clonotype was counted at least ten times. V usage is TRBV5-6 and J usage is TRBJ1-3; D not resolved. Germline V gene lookup returns CDR1 SGHDT and CDR2 YYEEEE. CDR3 length equals 13 residues. V lost 7 bases and J 0 bases, leaving 8 bases between the germline ends. As DNA, the CDR3 is TGTGCCAGCGGGAGAAGCTCTGGAAACACCATATATTTT. Its translation: CASGRSSGNTIYF.

This clonotype showed up many times. The chain has TRBV7-8 and TRBJ2-1; 7 bases align to TRBD2. J was trimmed by 8 bases and V by 8 bases; bases with no gene match: 9. The CDR3 contains 13 residues. Germline V gene sequence: CDR1 SGHVS, CDR2 FQNEAQ. CDR3 in amino acids: CASRSWREYEQFF. CDR3 sequence (DNA): TGTGCCAGCCGTTCGTGGCGGGAGTATGAGCAGTTCTTC.

In this sample, this clonotype turned up many times. V usage is TRBV7-9 and J usage is TRBJ2-1; 10 bases match TRBD2. The V and J ends lost 7 bases and 10 bases, in that order; junction bases with no gene match: 1. Germline CDR1 is SEHNR and CDR2 is FQNEAQ (reference sequence). The CDR3 has 11 amino acids. CDR3: CASKRGGEQFF. CDR3 in DNA: TGTGCCAGCAAGCGGGGGGGAGAGCAGTTCTTC.

This clonotype was counted ten times or more. The CDR3 DNA is TGTGCCAGCAGCCTCGACACCCGGGGTACTGAAGCTTTCTTT. It codes for CASSLDTRGTEAFF. This chain joins TRBV12-3 or TRBV12-4 and TRBJ1-1; no firm D call. V lost 6 bases and J lost 5, with 16 bases in between. This CDR3 spans 14 amino acids.

In its sample, this clonotype was seen many times. The chain is built from TRBV20-1 and TRBJ1-2; a possible D gene is TRBD1 (6 bases). The CDR3 spans 15 residues. The V and J ends lost 3 bases and 7 bases respectively, with 21 bases between them. Germline values: CDR1 DFQATT, CDR2 SNEGSKA (reference sequence). This chain's CDR3 is CSARYPVVGASGYTF. The CDR3 nucleotides read TGCAGTGCTAGGTACCCCGTGGTGGGGGCCTCTGGCTACACCTTC.

This clonotype was picked up a small number of times. The CDR3 DNA sequence: TGCGCCAGCAGCGCTGGACTAGCGGGAGGGCCCAGCTCCTACAATGAGCAGTTCTTC. Its protein is CASSAGLAGGPSSYNEQFF. The gene calls are TRBV5-1 and TRBJ2-1; TRBD2 agrees at 15 bases. V was pared by 4 bases and J by 0 bases, with 8 bases of the junction left unmatched. Looked up from germline, CDR1 is SGHRS and CDR2 is YFSETQ. The CDR3 length is 19 residues. The full variable domain, completed using reference TRBV5-1 and TRBJ2-1, is KAGVTQTPRYLIKTRGQQVTLSCSPISGHRSVSWYQQTPGQGLQFLFEYFSETQRNKGNFPGRFSGRQFSNSRSEMNVSTLELGDSALYLCASSAGLAGGPSSYNEQFFGPGTRLTVL.

The chain has TRBV10-3 and TRBJ2-1; 7 bases align to TRBD1. V lost 7 bases to trimming and J lost 5 bases; unmatched junction nucleotides: 5. This CDR3 comprises 13 residues. In germline, CDR1 is ENHRY, CDR2 SYGVKD. CDR3 sequence (DNA): TGTGCCATCAAGGGGGCGGATAACAATGAGCAGTTCTTC. Protein: CAIKGADNNEQFF.

This clonotype was detected ten times or more. The V and J genes are TRBV7-9 and TRBJ1-1, with D hard to call. Germline CDR1 and CDR2: SEHNR and FQNEAQ (reference sequence). Trimming removed 6 bases at V and 2 bases at J, with 13 bases between. The CDR3 has 14 amino acids. CDR3 nucleotide sequence: TGTGCCAGCAGGTTGCCAACGGGCAACACTGAAGCTTTCTTT. Translated: CASRLPTGNTEAFF.

The chain joins TRBV7-3 to TRBJ2-5; unclear D gene. V lost 4 bases, J lost 4 bases, and 10 bases lay in between. Germline CDR1 SGHTA, CDR2 FQGTGA. CDR3 length: 13 residues. In DNA, the CDR3 is TGTGCCAGCAGCTCCGGACCGCGAGAGACCCAGTACTTC. Its protein product is CASSSGPRETQYF.

This clonotype was observed at least ten times. The V call is TRBV10-3, the J call TRBJ2-1; 14 bases map to TRBD2. The junction had 7 bases not matched to a gene; V was cut back by 5 bases and J by 10 bases. CDR3 size: 15 residues. The germline V gene encodes CDR1 ENHRY and CDR2 SYGVKD. The CDR3 coding sequence is TGTGCCATCAGTACGGGGACTAGCGGGAGCGGGGAGCAGTTCTTC. Translated: CAISTGTSGSGEQFF.

In its sample, this clonotype was seen a few times. The gene calls are TRBV29-1 and TRBJ2-1; D not resolved. V lost 6 bases to trimming and J lost 6 bases, with 15 bases between them. Germline CDR1 is SQVTM and CDR2 is ANQGSEA. CDR3 length equals 13 residues. The CDR3, as DNA: TGCAGCGTAACCTCTATTGGTGTCAATGAGCAGTTCTTC. Translating it yields CSVTSIGVNEQFF.

This clonotype was picked up many times. The chain recombines TRBV29-1 with TRBJ1-1; 8 bases align to TRBD1. The CDR3 length is 15 residues. CDR1 is SQVTM, CDR2 ANQGSEA, per germline. The ends lost 6 bases at V and 0 bases at J; junction bases unmatched: 9. The CDR3 spells CSVAGGWGMNTEAFF. In DNA, the CDR3 is TGCAGCGTCGCAGGGGGCTGGGGTATGAACACTGAAGCTTTCTTT.

This clonotype was seen many times. This chain connects TRBV12-3 or TRBV12-4 to TRBJ2-1, with D tentatively TRBD2 (7 bases). The CDR3 extends over 16 amino acids. V lost 1 base, J lost 10 bases, and 20 bases lay in between. The CDR3 region has the DNA TGTGCCAGCAGTTTAGGGCTAACGGGGGGCGCGGAGGAGCAGTTCTTC. It encodes CASSLGLTGGAEEQFF.

In this sample, this clonotype turned up a few times. The chain carries TRBV11-2 and TRBJ2-2; D gene unclear. The CDR3 sequence is 16 residues long. Germline values: CDR1 SGHAT, CDR2 FQNNGV. The germline V and J ends were trimmed by 3 bases and 5 bases, with 16 bases remaining between them. The CDR3 region is CASSFGRRMPTGELFF. CDR3 coding DNA: TGTGCCAGCAGCTTCGGTCGCCGCATGCCGACCGGGGAGCTGTTTTTT.